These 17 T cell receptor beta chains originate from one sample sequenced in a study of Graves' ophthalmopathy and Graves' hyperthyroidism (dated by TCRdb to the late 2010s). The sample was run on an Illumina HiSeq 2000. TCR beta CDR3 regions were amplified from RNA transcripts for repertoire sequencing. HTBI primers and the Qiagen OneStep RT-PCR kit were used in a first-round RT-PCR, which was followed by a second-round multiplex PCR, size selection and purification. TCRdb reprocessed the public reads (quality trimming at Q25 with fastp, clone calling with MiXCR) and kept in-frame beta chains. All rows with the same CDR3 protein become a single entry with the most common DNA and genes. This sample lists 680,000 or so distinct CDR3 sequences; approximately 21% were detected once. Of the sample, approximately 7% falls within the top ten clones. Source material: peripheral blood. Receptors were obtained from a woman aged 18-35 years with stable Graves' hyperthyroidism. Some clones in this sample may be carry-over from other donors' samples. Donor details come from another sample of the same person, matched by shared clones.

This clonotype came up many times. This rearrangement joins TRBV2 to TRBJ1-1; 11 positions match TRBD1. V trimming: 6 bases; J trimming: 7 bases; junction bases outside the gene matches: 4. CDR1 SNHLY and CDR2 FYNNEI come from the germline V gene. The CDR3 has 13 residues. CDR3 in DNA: TGTGCCAGCAGCTTAGGGACAGGGGGTGAAGCTTTCTTT. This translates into CASSLGTGGEAFF. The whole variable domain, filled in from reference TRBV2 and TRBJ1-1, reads EPEVTQTPSHQVTQMGQEVILRCVPISNHLYFYWYRQILGQKVEFLVSFYNNEISEKSEIFDDQFSVERPDGSNFTLKIRSTKLEDSAMYFCASSLGTGGEAFFGQGTRLTVV.

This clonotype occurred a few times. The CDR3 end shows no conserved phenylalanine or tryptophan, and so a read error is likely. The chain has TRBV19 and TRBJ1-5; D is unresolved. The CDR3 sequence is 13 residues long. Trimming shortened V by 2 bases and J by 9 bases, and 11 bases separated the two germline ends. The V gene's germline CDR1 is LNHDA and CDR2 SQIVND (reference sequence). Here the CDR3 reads CASSITAVSPQHL. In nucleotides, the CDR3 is TGTGCCAGTAGTATAACGGCCGTCTCGCCCCAGCATTTG.

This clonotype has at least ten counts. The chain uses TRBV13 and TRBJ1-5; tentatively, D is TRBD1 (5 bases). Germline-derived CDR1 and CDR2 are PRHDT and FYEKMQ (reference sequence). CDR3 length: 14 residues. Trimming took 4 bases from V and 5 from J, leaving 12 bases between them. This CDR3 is CASSSWGVDQPQHF. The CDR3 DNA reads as TGTGCCAGCAGCTCCTGGGGCGTGGATCAGCCCCAGCATTTT.

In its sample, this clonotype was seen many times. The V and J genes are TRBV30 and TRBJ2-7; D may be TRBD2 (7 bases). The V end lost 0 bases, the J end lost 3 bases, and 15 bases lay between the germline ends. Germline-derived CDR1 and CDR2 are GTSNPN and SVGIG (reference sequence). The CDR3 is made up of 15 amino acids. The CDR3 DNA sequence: TGTGCCTGGAGTGTGAAGCGGGACAAATTCTACGAGCAGTACTTC. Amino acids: CAWSVKRDKFYEQYF.

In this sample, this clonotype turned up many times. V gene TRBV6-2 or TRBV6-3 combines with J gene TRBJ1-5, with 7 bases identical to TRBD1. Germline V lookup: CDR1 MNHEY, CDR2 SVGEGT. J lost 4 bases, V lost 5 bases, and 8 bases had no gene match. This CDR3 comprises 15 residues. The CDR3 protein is CASSTGQLKNQPQHF. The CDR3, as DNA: TGTGCCAGCAGTACGGGACAGCTAAAGAATCAGCCCCAGCATTTT.

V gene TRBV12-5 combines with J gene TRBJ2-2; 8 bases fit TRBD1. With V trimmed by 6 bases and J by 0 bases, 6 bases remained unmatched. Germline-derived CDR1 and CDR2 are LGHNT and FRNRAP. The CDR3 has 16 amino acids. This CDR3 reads CASGTGDRTNTGELFF. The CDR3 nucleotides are TGTGCTAGTGGGACAGGGGATAGAACGAACACCGGGGAGCTGTTTTTT.

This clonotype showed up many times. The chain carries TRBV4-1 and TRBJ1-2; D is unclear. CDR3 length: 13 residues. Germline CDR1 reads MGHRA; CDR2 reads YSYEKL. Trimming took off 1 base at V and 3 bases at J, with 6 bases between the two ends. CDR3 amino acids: CASSQGSDYGYTF. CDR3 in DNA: TGCGCCAGCAGCCAAGGGTCAGACTATGGCTACACCTTC.

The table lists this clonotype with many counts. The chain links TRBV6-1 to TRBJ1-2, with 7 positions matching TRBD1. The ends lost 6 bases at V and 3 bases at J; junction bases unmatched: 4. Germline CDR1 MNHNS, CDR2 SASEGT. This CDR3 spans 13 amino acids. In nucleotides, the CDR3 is TGTGCCAGCAGCAGGGACAGTTACTATGGCTACACCTTC. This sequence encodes CASSRDSYYGYTF.

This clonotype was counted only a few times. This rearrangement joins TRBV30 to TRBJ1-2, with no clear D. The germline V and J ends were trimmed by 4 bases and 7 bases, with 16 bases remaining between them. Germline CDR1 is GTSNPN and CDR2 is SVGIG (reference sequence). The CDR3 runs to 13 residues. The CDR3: CAWTRLAQAGYTF. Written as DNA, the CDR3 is TGTGCCTGGACTCGTCTGGCACAAGCTGGCTACACCTTC. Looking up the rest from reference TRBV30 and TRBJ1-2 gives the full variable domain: SQTIHQWPATLVQPVGSPLSLECTVEGTSNPNLYWYRQAAGRGLQLLFYSVGIGQISSEVPQNLSASRPQDRQFILSSKKLLLSDSGFYLCAWTRLAQAGYTFGSGTRLTVV.

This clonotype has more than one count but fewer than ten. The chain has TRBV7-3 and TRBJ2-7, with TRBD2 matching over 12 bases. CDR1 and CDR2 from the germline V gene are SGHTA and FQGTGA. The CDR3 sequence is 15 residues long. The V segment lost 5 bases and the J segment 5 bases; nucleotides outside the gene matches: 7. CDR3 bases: TGTGCCAGCAGCATTTCTAGCGGGGGGGCCCACGAGCAGTACTTC. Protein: CASSISSGGAHEQYF. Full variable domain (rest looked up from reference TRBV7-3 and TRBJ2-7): GAGVSQTPSNKVTEKGKYVELRCDPISGHTALYWYRQSLGQGPEFLIYFQGTGAADDSGLPNDRFFAVRPEGSVSTLKIQRTERGDSAVYLCASSISSGGAHEQYFGPGTRLTVT.

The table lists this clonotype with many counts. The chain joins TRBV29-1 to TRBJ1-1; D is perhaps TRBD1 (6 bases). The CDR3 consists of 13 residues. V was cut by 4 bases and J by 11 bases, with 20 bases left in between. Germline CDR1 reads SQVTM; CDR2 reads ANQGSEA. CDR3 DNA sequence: TGCAGCGTTGGGACAGCCGTCTCGGGGTGGGCTTTCTTT. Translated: CSVGTAVSGWAFF.

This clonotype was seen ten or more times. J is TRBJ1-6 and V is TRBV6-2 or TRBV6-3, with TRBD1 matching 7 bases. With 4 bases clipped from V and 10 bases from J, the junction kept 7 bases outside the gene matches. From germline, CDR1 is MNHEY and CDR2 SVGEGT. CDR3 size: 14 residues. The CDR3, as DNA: TGTGCCAGCAGTTTACGGGACAGAAGATCACCCCTCCACTTT. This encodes CASSLRDRRSPLHF.

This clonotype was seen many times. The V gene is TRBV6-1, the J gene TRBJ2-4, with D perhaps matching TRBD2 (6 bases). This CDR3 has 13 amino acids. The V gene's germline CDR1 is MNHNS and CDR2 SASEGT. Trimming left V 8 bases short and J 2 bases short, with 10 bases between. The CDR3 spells CASGGYTKNIQYF. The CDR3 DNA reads TGTGCCAGCGGGGGGTACACCAAAAACATTCAGTACTTC.

The chain's CDR3 is CASSPKRLLPNTEAFF. The CDR3 DNA reads as TGTGCCAGCAGCCCAAAGCGACTACTGCCGAACACTGAAGCTTTCTTT. The J gene is TRBJ1-1, the V gene TRBV7-8; D unresolved. Germline V gene lookup returns CDR1 SGHVS and CDR2 FQNEAQ. V lost 5 bases to trimming and J lost 1 base, with 17 bases between them. The CDR3 consists of 16 residues.

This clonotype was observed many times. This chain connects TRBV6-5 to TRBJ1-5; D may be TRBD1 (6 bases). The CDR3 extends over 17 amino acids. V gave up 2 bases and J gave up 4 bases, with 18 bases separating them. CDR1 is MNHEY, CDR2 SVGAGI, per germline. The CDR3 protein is CASSYEAGATFNQPQHF. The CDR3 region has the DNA TGTGCCAGCAGTTACGAGGCAGGGGCAACATTTAATCAGCCCCAGCATTTT.

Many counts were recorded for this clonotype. CDR3 amino acids: CASSFSVGQAGMFF. The CDR3 DNA reads as TGTGCCAGCAGCTTTAGCGTCGGACAGGCAGGGATGTTCTTT. The V gene is TRBV7-2, the J gene TRBJ1-1, with TRBD1 matching over 7 bases. Unmatched junction bases numbered 15, after V lost 3 bases and J lost 14 bases. The germline V gene has CDR1 SGHTA and CDR2 FQGNSA. The CDR3 has 14 amino acids.

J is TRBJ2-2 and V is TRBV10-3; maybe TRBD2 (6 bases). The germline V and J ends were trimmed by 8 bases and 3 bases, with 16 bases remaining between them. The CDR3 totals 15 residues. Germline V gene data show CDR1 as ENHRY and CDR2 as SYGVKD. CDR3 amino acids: CAISTAGRYTGELFF. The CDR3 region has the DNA TGTGCCATCTCAACCGCGGGGCGTTACACCGGGGAGCTGTTTTTT.